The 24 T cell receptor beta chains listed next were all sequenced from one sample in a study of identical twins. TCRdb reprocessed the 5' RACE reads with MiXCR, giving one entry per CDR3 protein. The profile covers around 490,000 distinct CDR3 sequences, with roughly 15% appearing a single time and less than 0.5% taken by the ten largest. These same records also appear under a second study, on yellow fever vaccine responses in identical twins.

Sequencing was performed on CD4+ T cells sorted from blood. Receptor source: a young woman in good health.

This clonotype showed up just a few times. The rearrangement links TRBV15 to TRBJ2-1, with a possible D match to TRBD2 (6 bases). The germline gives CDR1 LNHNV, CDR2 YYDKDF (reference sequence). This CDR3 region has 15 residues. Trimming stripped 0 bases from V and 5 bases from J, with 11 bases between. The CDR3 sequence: CATSRDKGRHNEQFF. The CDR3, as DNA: TGTGCCACCAGCAGAGATAAGGGGAGGCACAATGAGCAGTTCTTC.

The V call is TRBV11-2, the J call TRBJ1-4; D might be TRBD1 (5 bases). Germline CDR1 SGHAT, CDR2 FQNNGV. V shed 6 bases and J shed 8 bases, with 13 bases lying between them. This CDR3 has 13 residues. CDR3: CASRTQGAEKLFF. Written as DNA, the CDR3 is TGTGCCAGCAGGACGCAGGGTGCGGAAAAACTGTTTTTT.

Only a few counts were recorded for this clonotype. CDR3 protein: CATSSRDSWRPTNEKLFF. The CDR3 DNA is TGTGCCACCAGCAGCAGGGACAGTTGGAGGCCAACTAATGAAAAACTGTTTTTT. The chain links TRBV15 to TRBJ1-4, with 7 bases matching TRBD1. The CDR3 contains 18 residues. Germline assignment: CDR1 LNHNV and CDR2 YYDKDF (reference sequence). Trimming at V came to 3 bases and at J to 0 bases, leaving 10 bases not matched to a gene.

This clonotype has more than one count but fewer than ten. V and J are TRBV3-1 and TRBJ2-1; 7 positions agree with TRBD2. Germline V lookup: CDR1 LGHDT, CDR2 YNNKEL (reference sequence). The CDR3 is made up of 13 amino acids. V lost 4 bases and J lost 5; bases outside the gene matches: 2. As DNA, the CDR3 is TGTGCCAGCAGCCTCGGGACTAACAATGAGCAGTTCTTC. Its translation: CASSLGTNNEQFF.

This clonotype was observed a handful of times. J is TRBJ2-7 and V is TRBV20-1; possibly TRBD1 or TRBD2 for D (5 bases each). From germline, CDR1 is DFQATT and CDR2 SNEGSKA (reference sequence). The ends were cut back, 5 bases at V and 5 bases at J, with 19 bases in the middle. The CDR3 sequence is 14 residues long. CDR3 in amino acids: CSAQSGPLGNEQYF. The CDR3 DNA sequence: TGCAGTGCTCAGTCGGGACCCCTTGGAAACGAGCAGTACTTC.

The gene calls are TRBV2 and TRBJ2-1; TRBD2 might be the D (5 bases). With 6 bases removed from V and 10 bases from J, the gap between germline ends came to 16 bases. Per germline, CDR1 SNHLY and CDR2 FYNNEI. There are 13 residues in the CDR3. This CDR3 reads CASRIPLVSEQFF. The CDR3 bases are TGTGCCAGCAGGATACCACTAGTGAGCGAGCAGTTCTTC.

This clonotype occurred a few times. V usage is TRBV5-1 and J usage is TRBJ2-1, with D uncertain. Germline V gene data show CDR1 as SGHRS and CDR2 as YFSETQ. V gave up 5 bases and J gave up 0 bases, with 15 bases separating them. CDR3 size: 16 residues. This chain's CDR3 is CASRLGKTSSYNEQFF. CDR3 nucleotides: TGCGCCAGCAGGCTAGGGAAGACGAGCTCCTACAATGAGCAGTTCTTC.

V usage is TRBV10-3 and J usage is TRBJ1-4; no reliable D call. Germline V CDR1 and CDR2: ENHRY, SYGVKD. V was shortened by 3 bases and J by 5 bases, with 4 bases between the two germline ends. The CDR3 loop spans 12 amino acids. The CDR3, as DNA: TGTGCCATCAGTGATGGAAATGAAAAACTGTTTTTT. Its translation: CAISDGNEKLFF.

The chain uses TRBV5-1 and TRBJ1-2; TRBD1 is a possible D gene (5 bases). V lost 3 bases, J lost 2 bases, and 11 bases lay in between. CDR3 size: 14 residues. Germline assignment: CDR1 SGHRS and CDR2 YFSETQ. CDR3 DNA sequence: TGCGCCAGCAGCTCGGGACCTCCGAACTATGGCTACACCTTC. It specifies CASSSGPPNYGYTF.

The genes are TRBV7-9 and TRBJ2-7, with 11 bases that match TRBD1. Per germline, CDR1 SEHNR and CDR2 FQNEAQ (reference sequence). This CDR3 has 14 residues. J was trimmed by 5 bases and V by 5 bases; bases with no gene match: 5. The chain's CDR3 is CASSPWTGGDEQYF. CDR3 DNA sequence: TGTGCCAGCAGCCCTTGGACAGGGGGCGACGAGCAGTACTTC.

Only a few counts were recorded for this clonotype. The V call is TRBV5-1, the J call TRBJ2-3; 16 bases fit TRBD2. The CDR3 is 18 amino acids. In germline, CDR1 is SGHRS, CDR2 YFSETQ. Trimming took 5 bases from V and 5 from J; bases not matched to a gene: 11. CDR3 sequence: CASSPGLAGGPRGDTQYF. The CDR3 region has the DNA TGCGCCAGCAGTCCGGGACTAGCGGGGGGGCCCCGCGGAGATACGCAGTATTTT.

The DNA for the CDR3 is TGTGCCATCAGTGAGTCGGTGGGTCTGGGATACGAGCAGTACTTC. Translating gives CAISESVGLGYEQYF. The chain joins TRBV10-3 to TRBJ2-7; D ambiguous. The CDR3 contains 15 residues. The germline V gene encodes CDR1 ENHRY and CDR2 SYGVKD. V gave up 0 bases and J gave up 4 bases, with 13 bases separating them.

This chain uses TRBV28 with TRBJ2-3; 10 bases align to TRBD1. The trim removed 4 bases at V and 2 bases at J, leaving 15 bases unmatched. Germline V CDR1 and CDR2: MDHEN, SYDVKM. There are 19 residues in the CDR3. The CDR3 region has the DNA TGTGCCAGCAGTTCCCCAGGGACAGGGGCGTCACATTTCACAGATACGCAGTATTTT. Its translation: CASSSPGTGASHFTDTQYF.

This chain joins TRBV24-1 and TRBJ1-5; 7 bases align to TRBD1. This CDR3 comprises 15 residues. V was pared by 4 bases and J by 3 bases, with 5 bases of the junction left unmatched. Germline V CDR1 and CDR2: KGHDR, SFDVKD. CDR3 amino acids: CATSETGQTNQPQHF. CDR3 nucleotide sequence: TGTGCCACCAGTGAGACGGGACAGACCAATCAGCCCCAGCATTTT.

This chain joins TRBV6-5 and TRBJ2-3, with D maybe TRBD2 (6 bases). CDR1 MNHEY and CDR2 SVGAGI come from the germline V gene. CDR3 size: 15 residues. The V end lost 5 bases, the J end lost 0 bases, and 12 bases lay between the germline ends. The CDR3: CASSNTGTSTDTQYF. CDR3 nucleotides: TGTGCCAGCAGTAACACCGGGACTAGCACAGATACGCAGTATTTT.

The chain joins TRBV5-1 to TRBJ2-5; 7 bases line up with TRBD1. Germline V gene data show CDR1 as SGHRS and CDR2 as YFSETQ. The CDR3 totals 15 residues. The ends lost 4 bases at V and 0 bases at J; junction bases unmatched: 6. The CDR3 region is CASSLAGTDQETQYF. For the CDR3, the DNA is TGCGCCAGCAGCCTCGCCGGGACAGACCAAGAGACCCAGTACTTC. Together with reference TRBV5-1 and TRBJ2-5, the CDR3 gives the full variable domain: KAGVTQTPRYLIKTRGQQVTLSCSPISGHRSVSWYQQTPGQGLQFLFEYFSETQRNKGNFPGRFSGRQFSNSRSEMNVSTLELGDSALYLCASSLAGTDQETQYFGPGTRLLVL.

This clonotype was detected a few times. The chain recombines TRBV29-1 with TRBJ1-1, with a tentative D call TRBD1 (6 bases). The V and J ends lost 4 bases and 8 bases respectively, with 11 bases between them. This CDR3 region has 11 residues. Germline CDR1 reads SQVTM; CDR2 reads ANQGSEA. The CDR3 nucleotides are TGCAGCGTTGGACCGGGGGGCGAAGCTTTCTTT. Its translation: CSVGPGGEAFF.

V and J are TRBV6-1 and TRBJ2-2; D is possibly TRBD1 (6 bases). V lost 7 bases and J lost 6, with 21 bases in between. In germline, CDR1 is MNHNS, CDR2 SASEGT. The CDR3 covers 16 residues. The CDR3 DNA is TGTGCCAGCATCCCGTGGCAAGGGGGAAGGGCCGGGGAGCTGTTTTTT. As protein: CASIPWQGGRAGELFF.

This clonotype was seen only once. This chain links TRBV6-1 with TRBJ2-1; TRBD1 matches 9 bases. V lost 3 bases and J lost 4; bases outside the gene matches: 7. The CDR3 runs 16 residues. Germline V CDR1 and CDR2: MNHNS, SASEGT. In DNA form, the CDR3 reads TGTGCCAGCAGTGAGATAACAGGGGGCAATTACAATGAGCAGTTCTTC. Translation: CASSEITGGNYNEQFF.

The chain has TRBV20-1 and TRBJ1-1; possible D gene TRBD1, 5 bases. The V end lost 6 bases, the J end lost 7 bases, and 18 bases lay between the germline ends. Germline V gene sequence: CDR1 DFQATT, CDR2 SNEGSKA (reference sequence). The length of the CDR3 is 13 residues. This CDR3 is CSAHQGIMDEAFF. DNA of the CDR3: TGCAGTGCCCACCAGGGTATTATGGATGAAGCTTTCTTT.

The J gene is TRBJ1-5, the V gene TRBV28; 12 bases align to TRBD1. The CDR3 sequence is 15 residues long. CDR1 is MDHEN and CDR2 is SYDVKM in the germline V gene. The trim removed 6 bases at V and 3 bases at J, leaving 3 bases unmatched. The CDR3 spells CASRGQGAFNQPQHF. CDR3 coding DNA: TGTGCCAGCAGGGGACAGGGGGCTTTCAATCAGCCCCAGCATTTT.

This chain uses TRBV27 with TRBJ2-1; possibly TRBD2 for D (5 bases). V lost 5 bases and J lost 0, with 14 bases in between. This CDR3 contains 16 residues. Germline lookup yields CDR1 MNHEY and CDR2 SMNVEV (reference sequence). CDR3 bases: TGTGCCAGCAGTCCCTTTGGACTCCCCTCCTACAATGAGCAGTTCTTC. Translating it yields CASSPFGLPSYNEQFF.

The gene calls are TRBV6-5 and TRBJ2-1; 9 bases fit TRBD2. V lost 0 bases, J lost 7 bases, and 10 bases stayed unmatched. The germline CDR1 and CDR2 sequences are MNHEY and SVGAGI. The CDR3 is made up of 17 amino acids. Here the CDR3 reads CASSYSGLAVGLNEQFF. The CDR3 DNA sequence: TGTGCCAGCAGTTACTCGGGACTAGCCGTTGGCTTGAATGAGCAGTTCTTC.

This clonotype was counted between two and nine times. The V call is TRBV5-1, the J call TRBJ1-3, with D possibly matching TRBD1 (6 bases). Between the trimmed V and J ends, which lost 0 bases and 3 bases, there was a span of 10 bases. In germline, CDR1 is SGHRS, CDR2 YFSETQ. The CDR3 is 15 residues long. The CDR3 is CASSLAGGNGNTIYF. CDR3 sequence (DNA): TGCGCCAGCAGCTTGGCCGGGGGCAATGGAAACACCATATATTTT.